This passage covers 2 T cell receptor beta chains from one sample sequenced in a study of graft-versus-host responses after intestinal transplantation. Lymphocytes from graft epithelium and lamina propria were isolated. Method: immunoSEQ multiplex PCR; TCRdb's copy keeps in-frame clones and lacks some. The data hold about 3,700 clones, with around 70% observed a single time. The material was ileum tissue, obtained around 1,000 days after intestinal transplantation. These receptors originate from a human patient who received an intestinal transplant, so some T cells may come from the graft donor.

This chain uses TRBV6-4 with TRBJ2-7; 11 nucleotides align to TRBD2. The CDR3 is 15 residues long. CDR1 and CDR2 (germline): MRHNA, SNTAGT. After removal of 5 bases from V and 5 bases from J, the junction contained 8 bases not matched to a gene. The CDR3 sequence is CASSSLAGGGHEQYF. The CDR3 coding sequence is TGTGCCAGCAGTTCCCTAGCGGGAGGTGGCCACGAGCAGTACTTC.

The chain joins TRBV6-5 to TRBJ1-1; TRBD1 agrees at 7 bases. V was pared by 8 bases and J by 0 bases, with 0 bases of the junction left unmatched. Per germline, CDR1 MNHEY and CDR2 SVGAGI. CDR3 length: 12 amino acids. The DNA of the CDR3 is TGTGCCAGCGGGACAGTGAACACTGAAGCTTTCTTT. Protein sequence: CASGTVNTEAFF.